This T cell receptor beta chain was obtained from a study of T cell repertoires in cytomegalovirus infection. Study-level background: As its CMV epitopes, the study selected recently identified HLA-C-restricted and well-studied HLA-B-restricted targets. It can be stated that public TCR beta signatures indicated CMV infection as well as a matching HLA type. Study outcomes and limitations: It was HLA-C-restricted CMV-specific TCR beta clonotypes that dominated the response ex vivo. There were carriers of CMV plus the relevant HLA, and cumulative public TCR beta family frequency identified them.

Germline V gene data show CDR1 as MNHEY and CDR2 as SMNVEV (reference sequence). CDR3 length: 12 amino acids. Trimming took 8 bases from V and 4 from J, leaving 8 bases between them. TCRdb itself ran the reads through MiXCR, one entry per CDR3 protein. The sample yields fewer than 1,000,000 distinct CDR3 sequences, around 29% seen once. A note on this clonotype: The antigen is unknown.

The chain couples TRBV27 to TRBJ2-2, with no clear D. The TCR originated in a human donor in good health (CMV status not recorded). Some clones in this sample may be carry-over from other donors' samples. Material: cultured CD8+ T cells from PBMCs, obtained from culture after CMV antigen stimulation. CDR3 protein: CASGDPTGELFF. CDR3 bases: TGTGCCAGCGGCGACCCCACCGGGGAGCTGTTTTTT.